This entry features one T cell receptor (beta chain) sequence. Its antigen remains unknown. Splitting of each subset's genomic DNA was done evenly across several immunoSEQ plates. Repertoires were generated with immunoSEQ multiplex PCR, while TCRdb's copy carries only in-frame clones and drops some. The sample shows approximately 2.1 million clones, approximately 95% of them seen only once. Only Caucasian adults living in Nashville, Tennessee made up the donor group. The sample originates from a study of shared clonotypes between healthy human individuals. Overall study findings and caveats: Clonotypes that were shared across four donors made up around 5.5% of naive CD4 clonotypes.

Germline V gives CDR1 SGHNT, CDR2 YYREEE (reference sequence). This CDR3 is built from 14 residues. V was pared by 2 bases and J by 1 base, with 7 bases between. The source of this sequence is a man aged 18-30 years in good health. Some clones in this sample may be carry-over from other donors' samples. The J gene is TRBJ2-1, the V gene TRBV5-4, with D hard to call. Sequencing was performed on naive CD4+ T cells from PBMCs. The subset denotes: CD45RA+ positively selected. The CDR3 bases are TGTGCCAGCAGCTTCGAGAGATCCTACAATGAGCAGTTCTTC. Residues: CASSFERSYNEQFF.